The clone carrying this T cell receptor (beta chain) was found a few times. This PCR relied on a set of 60 Vbeta primers and 13 Jbeta primers. The assay was immunoSEQ multiplex PCR, and TCRdb's table has in-frame clones only and misses some. The sample contains more than 95,000 clones, around 9.1% of which appear only once. Germline lookup yields CDR1 SGDLS and CDR2 YYNGEE. Trimming at V came to 1 base and at J to 6 bases, leaving 10 bases not matched to a gene. The CDR3 covers 16 residues. This entry is derived from a study of cytomegalovirus exposure and HLA in healthy donors. The sequence was obtained from a man aged 40-49 years in good health and CMV-seropositive. V gene TRBV9 combines with J gene TRBJ2-1, with TRBD2 matching over 7 bases. The material sequenced was PBMCs. CDR3 DNA: TGTGCCAGCAGCGTACTAAGAAGTCCTAGCGGCAATGAGCAGTTCTTC. Amino acid sequence: CASSVLRSPSGNEQFF.